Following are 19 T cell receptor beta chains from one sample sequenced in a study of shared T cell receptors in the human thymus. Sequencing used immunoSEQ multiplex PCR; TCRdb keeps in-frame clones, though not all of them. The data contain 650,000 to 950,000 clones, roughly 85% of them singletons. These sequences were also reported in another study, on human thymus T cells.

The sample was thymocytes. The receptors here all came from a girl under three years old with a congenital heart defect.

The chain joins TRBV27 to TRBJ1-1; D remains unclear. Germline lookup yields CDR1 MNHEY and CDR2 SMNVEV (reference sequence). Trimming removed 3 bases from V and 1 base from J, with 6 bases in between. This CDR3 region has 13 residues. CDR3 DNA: TGTGCCAGCAGTTTCCAAAAGAACACTGAAGCTTTCTTT. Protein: CASSFQKNTEAFF.

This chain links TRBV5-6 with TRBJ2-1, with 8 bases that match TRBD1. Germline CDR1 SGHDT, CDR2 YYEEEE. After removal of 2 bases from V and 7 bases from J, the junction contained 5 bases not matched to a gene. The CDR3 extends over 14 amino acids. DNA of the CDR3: TGTGCCAGCAGCTTCATGGGGACAGGTAATGAGCAGTTCTTC. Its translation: CASSFMGTGNEQFF.

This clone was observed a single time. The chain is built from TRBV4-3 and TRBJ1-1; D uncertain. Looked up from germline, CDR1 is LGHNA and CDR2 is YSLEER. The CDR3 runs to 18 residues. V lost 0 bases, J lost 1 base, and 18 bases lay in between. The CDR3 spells CASSQETPKPGRNTEAFF. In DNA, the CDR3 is TGCGCCAGCAGCCAAGAGACACCTAAACCCGGCCGGAACACTGAAGCTTTCTTT.

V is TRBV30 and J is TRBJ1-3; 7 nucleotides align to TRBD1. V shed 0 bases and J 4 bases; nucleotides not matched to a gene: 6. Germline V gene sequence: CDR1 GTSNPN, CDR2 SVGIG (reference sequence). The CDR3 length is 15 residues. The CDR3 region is CAWSVPDREGNTIYF. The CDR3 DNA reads TGTGCCTGGAGTGTCCCCGACAGGGAAGGAAACACCATATATTTT.

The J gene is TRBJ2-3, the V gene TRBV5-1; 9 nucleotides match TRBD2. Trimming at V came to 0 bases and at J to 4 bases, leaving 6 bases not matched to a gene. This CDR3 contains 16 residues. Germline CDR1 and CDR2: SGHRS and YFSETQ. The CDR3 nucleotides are TGCGCCAGCAGCTTGGAATTAGCGGGGGATCCAGATACGCAGTATTTT. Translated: CASSLELAGDPDTQYF. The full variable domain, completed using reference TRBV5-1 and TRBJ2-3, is KAGVTQTPRYLIKTRGQQVTLSCSPISGHRSVSWYQQTPGQGLQFLFEYFSETQRNKGNFPGRFSGRQFSNSRSEMNVSTLELGDSALYLCASSLELAGDPDTQYFGPGTRLTVL.

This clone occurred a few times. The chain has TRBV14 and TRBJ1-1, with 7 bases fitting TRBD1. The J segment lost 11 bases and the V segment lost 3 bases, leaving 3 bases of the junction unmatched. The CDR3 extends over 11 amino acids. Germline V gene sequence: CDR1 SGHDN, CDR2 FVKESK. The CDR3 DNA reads TGTGCCAGCAGCCACACAGGGGAGGCTTTCTTT. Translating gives CASSHTGEAFF.

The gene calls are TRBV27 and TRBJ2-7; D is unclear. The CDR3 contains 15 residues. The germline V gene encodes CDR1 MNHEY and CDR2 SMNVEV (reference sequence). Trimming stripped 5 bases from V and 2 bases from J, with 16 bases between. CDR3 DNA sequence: TGTGCCAGCAGTCTCCGCTTGACACCTCCCTACGAGCAGTACTTC. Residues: CASSLRLTPPYEQYF.

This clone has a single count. CDR3 residues: CASSPTLPPGDMGYGYTF. The CDR3 bases are TGTGCCAGCTCACCAACACTCCCTCCAGGGGATATGGGCTATGGCTACACCTTC. This sequence joins TRBV18 and TRBJ1-2, with D perhaps matching TRBD1 (6 bases). Germline V gene data show CDR1 as KGHSH and CDR2 as LQKENI. The CDR3 sequence is 18 residues long. Between the trimmed V and J ends, which lost 2 bases and 4 bases, there was a span of 23 bases.

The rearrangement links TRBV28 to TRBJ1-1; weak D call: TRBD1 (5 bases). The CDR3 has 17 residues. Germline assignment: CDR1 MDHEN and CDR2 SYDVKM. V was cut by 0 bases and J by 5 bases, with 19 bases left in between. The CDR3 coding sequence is TGTGCCAGCAGTTTATGCGTTACTGGGCAGGGAGGGACTGAAGCTTTCTTT. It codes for CASSLCVTGQGGTEAFF.

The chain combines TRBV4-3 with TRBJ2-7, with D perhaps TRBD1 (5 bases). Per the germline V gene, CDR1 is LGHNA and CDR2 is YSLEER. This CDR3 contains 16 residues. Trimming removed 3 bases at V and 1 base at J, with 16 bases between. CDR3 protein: CASSHGHFQGSYEQYF. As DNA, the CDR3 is TGCGCCAGCAGCCACGGACACTTCCAAGGTTCCTACGAGCAGTACTTC.

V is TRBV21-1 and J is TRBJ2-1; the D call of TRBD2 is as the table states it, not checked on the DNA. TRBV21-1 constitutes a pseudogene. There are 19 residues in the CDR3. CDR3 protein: CASSNVPGLAGDDYNEQFF. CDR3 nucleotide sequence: TGTGCCAGCAGCAACGTCCCGGGACTAGCGGGGGACGACTACAATGAGCAGTTCTTC.

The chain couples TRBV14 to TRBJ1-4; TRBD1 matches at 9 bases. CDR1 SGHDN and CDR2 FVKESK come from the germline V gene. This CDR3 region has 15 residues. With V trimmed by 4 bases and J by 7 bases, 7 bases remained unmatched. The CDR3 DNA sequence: TGTGCCAGCAGCCCTGGACAGGGGCAATCTGAAAAACTGTTTTTT. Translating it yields CASSPGQGQSEKLFF. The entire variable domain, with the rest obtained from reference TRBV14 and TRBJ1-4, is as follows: EAGVTQFPSHSVIEKGQTVTLRCDPISGHDNLYWYRRVMGKEIKFLLHFVKESKQDESGMPNNRFLAERTGGTYSTLKVQPAELEDSGVYFCASSPGQGQSEKLFFGSGTQLSVL.

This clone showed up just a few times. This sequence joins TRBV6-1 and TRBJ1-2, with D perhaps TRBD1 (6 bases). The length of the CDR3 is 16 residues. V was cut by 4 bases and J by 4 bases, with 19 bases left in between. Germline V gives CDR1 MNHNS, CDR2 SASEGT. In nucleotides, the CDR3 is TGTGCCAGCAGTGCCTCTGGCAGGGGTTCTTTCTATGGCTACACCTTC. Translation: CASSASGRGSFYGYTF.

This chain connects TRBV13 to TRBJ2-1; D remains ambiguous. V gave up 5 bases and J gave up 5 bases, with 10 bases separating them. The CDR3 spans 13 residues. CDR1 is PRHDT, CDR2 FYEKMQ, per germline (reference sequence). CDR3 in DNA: TGTGCCAGCAGCCCCCTTCGAGACAATGAGCAGTTCTTC. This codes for CASSPLRDNEQFF.

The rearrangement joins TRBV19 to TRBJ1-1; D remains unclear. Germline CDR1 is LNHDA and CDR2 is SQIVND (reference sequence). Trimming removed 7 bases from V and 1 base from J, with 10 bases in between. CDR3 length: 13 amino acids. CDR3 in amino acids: CASMGQRNTEAFF. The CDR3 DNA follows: TGTGCCAGTATGGGCCAGAGGAACACTGAAGCTTTCTTT.

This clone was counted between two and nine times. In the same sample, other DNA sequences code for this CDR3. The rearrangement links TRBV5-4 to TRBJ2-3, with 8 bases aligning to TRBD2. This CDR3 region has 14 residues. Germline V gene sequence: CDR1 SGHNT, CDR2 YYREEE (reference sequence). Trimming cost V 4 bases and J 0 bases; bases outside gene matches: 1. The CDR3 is CASSPGGSTDTQYF. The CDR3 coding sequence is TGTGCCAGCAGCCCGGGGGGGAGCACAGATACGCAGTATTTT. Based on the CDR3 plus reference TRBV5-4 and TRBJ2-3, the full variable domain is ETGVTQSPTHLIKTRGQQVTLRCSSQSGHNTVSWYQQALGQGPQFIFQYYREEENGRGNFPPRFSGLQFPNYSSELNVNALELDDSALYLCASSPGGSTDTQYFGPGTRLTVL.

CDR3 sequence reads: CAWKWGLVEAFF. The CDR3 nucleotides are TGTGCCTGGAAATGGGGACTGGTTGAAGCTTTCTTT. The rearrangement uses TRBV30 and TRBJ1-1; D may be TRBD1 (5 bases). V was trimmed by 4 bases and J by 7 bases, leaving 13 bases between them. Germline V gene data show CDR1 as GTSNPN and CDR2 as SVGIG (reference sequence). The CDR3 length is 12 residues.

CDR3 coding DNA: TGTGCCAGCAAAGTGGGGGGTAGGGGCACTGAAGCTTTCTTT. The encoded protein is CASKVGGRGTEAFF. The chain carries TRBV19 and TRBJ1-1; D possibly corresponds to TRBD1 (5 bases). Germline CDR1 LNHDA, CDR2 SQIVND (reference sequence). The CDR3 sequence is 14 residues long. V gave up 9 bases and J gave up 4 bases, with 18 bases separating them. Supplemented by reference TRBV19 and TRBJ1-1, the full variable domain reads DGGITQSPKYLFRKEGQNVTLSCEQNLNHDAMYWYRQDPGQGLRLIYYSQIVNDFQKGDIAEGYSVSREKKESFPLTVTSAQKNPTAFYLCASKVGGRGTEAFFGQGTRLTVV.

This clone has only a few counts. The CDR3 is CASYTGVNSPLHF. The CDR3 bases are TGTGCCAGCTATACAGGGGTAAATTCACCCCTCCACTTT. The V and J genes are TRBV6-5 and TRBJ1-6, with TRBD1 matching over 7 bases. This CDR3 has 13 residues. V shed 8 bases, J shed 7 bases, and the junction held 5 bases outside the gene matches. Germline loops: CDR1 MNHEY, CDR2 SVGAGI.